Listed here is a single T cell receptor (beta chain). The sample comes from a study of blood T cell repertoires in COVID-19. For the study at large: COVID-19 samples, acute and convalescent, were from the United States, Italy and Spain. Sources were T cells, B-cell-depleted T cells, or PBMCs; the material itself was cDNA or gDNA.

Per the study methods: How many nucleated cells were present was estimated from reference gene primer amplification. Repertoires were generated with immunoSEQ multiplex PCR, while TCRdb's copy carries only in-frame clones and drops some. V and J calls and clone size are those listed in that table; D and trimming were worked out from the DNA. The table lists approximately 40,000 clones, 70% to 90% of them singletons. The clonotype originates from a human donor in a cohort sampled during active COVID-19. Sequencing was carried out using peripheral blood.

CDR3 coding DNA: TGCAGCGTTGCATCCGGTCTCCCCTACGAGCAGTACTTC. It yields the protein CSVASGLPYEQYF. The chain couples TRBV29-1 to TRBJ2-7, with no clear D. Trimming left V 4 bases short and J 2 bases short, with 12 bases between. Germline CDR1 SQVTM, CDR2 ANQGSEA. The CDR3 is made up of 13 amino acids.